This T cell receptor beta chain was sequenced during a study of blood T cell repertoires in COVID-19. Overall study: COVID-19 samples from acute and convalescent phases originated in the United States, Italy and Spain. The analysed material was cDNA or gDNA that came from T cells, B-cell-depleted T cells, or PBMCs.

Per the study methods: Reference gene primer amplification in the assay estimated nucleated cell counts. The data were produced by immunoSEQ multiplex PCR, yet TCRdb's version contains in-frame clones alone and is incomplete. V and J calls and clone size are given by that table; D and trimming were obtained from the DNA. This repertoire shows approximately 62,000 clones, approximately 78% found once; its top ten account for about 16%. V was pared by 0 bases and J by 1 base, with 6 bases between. This CDR3 contains 14 residues. The specimen sequenced was peripheral blood. This receptor was taken from a man older than 75 with acute or convalescent COVID-19. The chain recombines TRBV23-1 with TRBJ1-2, with unresolved D. TRBV23-1 is given ORF status, its function remaining uncertain. Here the CDR3 reads CASSQSSDNYGYTF. CDR3 DNA: TGCGCCAGCAGTCAATCCAGTGATAACTATGGCTACACCTTC.